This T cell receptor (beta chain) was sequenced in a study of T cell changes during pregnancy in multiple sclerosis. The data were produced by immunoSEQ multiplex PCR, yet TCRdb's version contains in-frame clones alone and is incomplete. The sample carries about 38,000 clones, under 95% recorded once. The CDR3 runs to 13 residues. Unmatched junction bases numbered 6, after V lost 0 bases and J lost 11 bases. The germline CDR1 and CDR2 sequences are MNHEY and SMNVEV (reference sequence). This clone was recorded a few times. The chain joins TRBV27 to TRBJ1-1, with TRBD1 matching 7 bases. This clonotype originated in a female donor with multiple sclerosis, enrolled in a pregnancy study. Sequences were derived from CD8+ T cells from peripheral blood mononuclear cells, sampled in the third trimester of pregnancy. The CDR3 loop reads CASSLSEGALAFF. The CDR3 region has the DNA TGTGCCAGCAGTTTATCGGAGGGGGCTTTGGCTTTCTTT.